This paragraph reports one T cell receptor (beta chain). Its antigen remains unknown. The sample belongs to a study of monozygotic twins with inflammatory bowel disease. Points from the study as a whole: Results did not support any single strong IBD-associated signal or clonotype.

The UMIs carried a 6-nucleotide sample barcode, and they were added by template switching. Reprocessing the 5' RACE reads, TCRdb reports a single entry for every CDR3 protein and omits DNA. This sample's table reports roughly 160,000 distinct CDR3 sequences. CDR1 is MNHEY and CDR2 is SMNVEV in the germline V gene (reference sequence). CDR3 length: 17 amino acids. The receptor was isolated from a human donor with ulcerative colitis or Crohn's disease, or a healthy co-twin of an affected twin (not recorded which). V gene TRBV27 combines with J gene TRBJ2-1; TCRdb reports TRBD2, a call that lacks DNA to check it against. Specimen: blood. The CDR3 reads CASSLRWTSLSYNEQFF.